This T cell receptor beta chain was sequenced in a study of T-cell reconstitution after alpha-beta-depleted transplantation in children. The study, taken as a whole, reports: One year post-transplant, T-cell counts and diversity were largely derived from T cells produced anew. The origin of alpha-beta T cells about two months after transplant was reportedly several hundred expanded graft clones. Surviving recipient T cells and thymic progenitors accounted for the high day-60 TCRbeta diversity observed in some patients.

The CDR3 has 14 residues. Trimming cost V 3 bases and J 0 bases, with 9 bases left between them. Germline assignment: CDR1 SGHTA and CDR2 FQGNSA. Comment on this clonotype: Antigen: not known.

Researchers prepared the TCRbeta library using unique molecular identifiers, the study reports. TCRdb re-called the PCR reads through MiXCR, storing one row per CDR3 protein. The table has 800,000 to 1,000,000 distinct CDR3 sequences, under 30% seen once. The TCR sequence derives from a boy younger than two who had a stem cell transplant for SCID, so the T cells may come from the graft donor. The material sequenced was PBMCs, mostly from graft donor cells, taken 360 days after TCRalphabeta/CD19-depleted stem cell transplant. The J gene is TRBJ2-7, the V gene TRBV7-2; the D gene is possibly TRBD1 (5 bases). CDR3 region: CASSFWGLSYEQYF. The DNA of the CDR3 is TGTGCCAGCAGCTTTTGGGGCCTCTCCTACGAGCAGTACTTC.